This T cell receptor beta chain came from a study of spatial heterogeneity in lung cancer. Time point of the sample: sample taken at primary tumor resection. Donation came from approximately 69 patients with untreated early-stage non-small cell lung cancer. Whole RNA from tumor, nontumor lung or frozen PBMC was sequenced unsorted. This clonotype was seen repeatedly, ten times or more. A unique molecular identifier was attached to every TCR cDNA molecule. TCRdb called the 5' RACE reads again in MiXCR, with one record for every CDR3 protein. The table has 4,500 to 6,500 distinct CDR3 sequences, about an eighth seen once. The source is a female donor with early-stage non-small cell lung cancer. The sequencing used normal lung tissue next to the tumor, collected at surgery.

CDR3 in amino acids: CSARTGLSTDTQYF. The CDR3 DNA is TGCAGTGCTAGAACCGGACTTAGCACAGATACGCAGTATTTT. The chain couples TRBV20-1 to TRBJ2-3, with D perhaps TRBD2 (5 bases). CDR1 is DFQATT, CDR2 SNEGSKA, per germline (reference sequence). V was clipped by 2 bases and J by 0 bases, with 9 bases between them. There are 14 residues in the CDR3.